These 20 T cell receptor beta chains originate from one sample sequenced in a study of CD8 T cells in ankylosing spondylitis. MiXCR, applied by TCRdb to the 5' RACE reads, yields one record per CDR3 protein. The sample consists of roughly 160,000 distinct CDR3 sequences, 9.8% of them appearing once. Sequences were obtained from blood, either unsorted or a sorted T cell fraction (not recorded which). The receptors were sampled from a female donor with ankylosing spondylitis or in good health (not recorded which).

Written as DNA, the CDR3 is TGTGCCAGCAGCTCGAAGGGGGCTAGGGGAACAGATACGCAGTATTTT. Amino acid sequence: CASSSKGARGTDTQYF. The gene calls are TRBV11-2 and TRBJ2-3, with 7 bases fitting TRBD1. CDR1 SGHAT and CDR2 FQNNGV come from the germline V gene. This CDR3 comprises 16 residues. The trim removed 4 bases at V and 3 bases at J, leaving 10 bases unmatched.

The table lists this clonotype with a few counts. This rearrangement joins TRBV12-3 or TRBV12-4 to TRBJ2-1; D gene ambiguous. The CDR3 runs to 13 residues. Trimming took off 10 bases at V and 6 bases at J, with 16 bases between the two ends. The CDR3 bases are TGTGCCATTAACTACGAAACGACCAATGAGCAGTTCTTC. This gives the protein CAINYETTNEQFF.

In its sample, this clonotype was seen a few times. The chain has TRBV18 and TRBJ2-7; 11 positions match TRBD2. The CDR3 totals 15 residues. The V and J ends lost 5 bases and 2 bases, in that order; junction bases with no gene match: 5. Germline CDR1 KGHSH, CDR2 LQKENI. CDR3 region: CASSEGTSGTYEQYF. The CDR3 DNA reads as TGTGCCAGCTCAGAAGGGACTAGCGGCACCTACGAGCAGTACTTC.

V gene TRBV5-5 combines with J gene TRBJ2-3, with 10 bases matching TRBD2. In germline, CDR1 is SGHKS, CDR2 YYEKEE (reference sequence). Losses at the gene ends were 4 bases for V and 5 bases for J; bases not matched to a gene: 10. The CDR3 has 16 residues. The CDR3 nucleotides read TGTGCCAGCAGCCCGTATCTAGCGGGGGTTATAGATACGCAGTATTTT. Amino acid sequence: CASSPYLAGVIDTQYF.

This clonotype was counted a few times. The chain combines TRBV4-1 with TRBJ2-2; maybe TRBD1 (6 bases). This CDR3 comprises 17 residues. Per germline, CDR1 MGHRA and CDR2 YSYEKL. The ends were cut back, 5 bases at V and 0 bases at J, with 16 bases in the middle. This CDR3 reads CASSFQGTLANTGELFF. DNA of the CDR3: TGCGCCAGCAGCTTCCAGGGGACACTCGCGAACACCGGGGAGCTGTTTTTT.

The chain recombines TRBV7-8 with TRBJ2-5, with TRBD1 matching over 12 bases. With 3 bases clipped from V and 5 bases from J, the junction kept 10 bases outside the gene matches. Germline CDR1 is SGHVS and CDR2 is FQNEAQ. CDR3 length equals 17 residues. This CDR3 is CASSFPGTGGIKETQYF. The DNA of the CDR3 is TGTGCCAGCAGCTTCCCCGGGACAGGGGGCATAAAGGAGACCCAGTACTTC.

The table lists this clonotype with a few counts. The chain recombines TRBV7-2 with TRBJ2-1, with D hard to call. The CDR3 totals 16 residues. CDR1 and CDR2 from the germline V gene are SGHTA and FQGNSA. V dropped 0 bases and J dropped 2 bases, with 11 bases sitting between them. In DNA, the CDR3 is TGTGCCAGCAGCTTAGCGATCACTACCACCTACAATGAGCAGTTCTTC. It specifies CASSLAITTTYNEQFF.

This clonotype appeared many times. This chain uses TRBV7-6 with TRBJ2-2; 13 positions agree with TRBD2. V was clipped by 5 bases and J by 6 bases; unmatched bases: 9. Germline V gene lookup returns CDR1 SGHVS and CDR2 FNYEAQ. The CDR3 runs to 17 residues. The CDR3 region has the DNA TGTGCCAGCAGCCGGGGACTAGCGGGGACAAGGGCCGGGGAGCTGTTTTTT. Its translation: CASSRGLAGTRAGELFF.

A few counts support this clonotype. This chain connects TRBV7-9 to TRBJ2-7; 7 bases are a match to TRBD1. V shed 5 bases, J shed 2 bases, and the junction held 12 bases outside the gene matches. Per the germline V gene, CDR1 is SEHNR and CDR2 is FQNEAQ (reference sequence). This CDR3 has 16 amino acids. The CDR3 coding sequence is TGTGCCAGCAGCATCGCAACCGGGACAGCTACCTACGAGCAGTACTTC. This codes for CASSIATGTATYEQYF.

V is TRBV20-1 and J is TRBJ2-7; maybe TRBD1 (6 bases). Germline values: CDR1 DFQATT, CDR2 SNEGSKA (reference sequence). The CDR3 spans 14 residues. The ends were cut back, 0 bases at V and 3 bases at J, with 12 bases in the middle. CDR3 nucleotides: TGCAGTGCTAGAGATCTGAGAGGGGGCTACGAGCAGTACTTC. Translating gives CSARDLRGGYEQYF.

In this sample, this clonotype turned up many times. This chain joins TRBV24-1 and TRBJ2-3, with TRBD2 identical over 12 bases. With 5 bases clipped from V and 2 bases from J, the junction kept 7 bases outside the gene matches. This CDR3 is 17 amino acids long. Germline values: CDR1 KGHDR, CDR2 SFDVKD. The CDR3 bases are TGTGCCACCAGTGGTCCAGCTAGCGGGAGGGCCACAGATACGCAGTATTTT. Its translation: CATSGPASGRATDTQYF.

This rearrangement joins TRBV6-6 to TRBJ2-1; D is ambiguous. CDR1 and CDR2 (germline): MNHNY, SVGAGI (reference sequence). Trimming removed 6 bases at V and 4 bases at J, with 7 bases between. This CDR3 spans 12 amino acids. CDR3 DNA: TGTGCCAGCAGGCAACAGTACAATGAGCAGTTCTTC. Protein product: CASRQQYNEQFF.

The chain is built from TRBV28 and TRBJ1-5; D might be TRBD1 (5 bases). V dropped 3 bases and J dropped 11 bases, with 8 bases sitting between them. Germline V gene sequence: CDR1 MDHEN, CDR2 SYDVKM. The CDR3 is 11 residues long. CDR3 in DNA: TGTGCCAGCAGTTTTTCGGGGGCCCAGCATTTT. It codes for CASSFSGAQHF.

This clonotype was detected many times. This chain's CDR3 is CASSYTDPNEQFF. As DNA, the CDR3 is TGTGCCAGCAGTTATACTGACCCCAATGAGCAGTTCTTC. This chain uses TRBV6-2 or TRBV6-3 with TRBJ2-1, with D hard to call. This CDR3 has 13 amino acids. Trimming took off 3 bases at V and 6 bases at J, with 9 bases between the two ends. Germline CDR1 and CDR2: MNHEY and SVGEGT.

This clonotype was detected ten times or more. The chain links TRBV9 to TRBJ1-5; 9 bases are a match to TRBD1. V shed 3 bases, J shed 6 bases, and the junction held 7 bases outside the gene matches. Germline V gene lookup returns CDR1 SGDLS and CDR2 YYNGEE. The CDR3 is 15 amino acids. CDR3 nucleotides: TGTGCCAGCAGCGCCGGGACAGGGAGTGGTCAGCCCCAGCATTTT. Translating gives CASSAGTGSGQPQHF.

At least ten counts were recorded for this clonotype. This rearrangement joins TRBV2 to TRBJ2-1; TRBD1 agrees at 7 bases. V shed 2 bases and J 3 bases; nucleotides not matched to a gene: 4. Germline V lookup: CDR1 SNHLY, CDR2 FYNNEI. The CDR3 is 15 residues long. CDR3 DNA sequence: TGTGCCAGCAGTGAAATTGGACAGGTCTACAATGAGCAGTTCTTC. Encoded protein: CASSEIGQVYNEQFF.

This clonotype was observed a few times. The V gene is TRBV20-1, the J gene TRBJ2-3, with 14 bases matching TRBD2. CDR1 and CDR2 (germline): DFQATT, SNEGSKA (reference sequence). This CDR3 contains 16 residues. V was clipped by 5 bases and J by 5 bases; unmatched bases: 9. The CDR3, as DNA: TGCAGTGCTCCTGGGACTAGCGGGAGCTGGGAAGATACGCAGTATTTT. Its translation: CSAPGTSGSWEDTQYF.

This clonotype was picked up many times. This chain links TRBV29-1 with TRBJ1-2; 8 bases are shared with TRBD1. V trimming: 6 bases; J trimming: 8 bases; junction bases outside the gene matches: 5. The CDR3 runs 11 residues. The germline V gene encodes CDR1 SQVTM and CDR2 ANQGSEA. The DNA for the CDR3 is TGCAGCGTGACAGGGGATATCGGCTACACCTTC. The encoded protein is CSVTGDIGYTF.

The chain couples TRBV6-1 to TRBJ2-7, with D uncertain. CDR1 MNHNS and CDR2 SASEGT come from the germline V gene. This CDR3 contains 13 residues. V lost 8 bases, J lost 7 bases, and 18 bases lay in between. In DNA form, the CDR3 reads TGTGCCAGCTGTGTTAGTGGTTCAAGGGAGCAGTACTTC. Its translation: CASCVSGSREQYF.

This clonotype has more than one count but fewer than ten. The J gene is TRBJ2-1, the V gene TRBV28, with a tentative D call TRBD2 (6 bases). Germline CDR1 reads MDHEN; CDR2 reads SYDVKM. V was clipped by 7 bases and J by 0 bases, with 16 bases between them. There are 16 residues in the CDR3. The CDR3 DNA reads TGTGCCAGCACCTATGTAGCGGCAAGCTCCTACAATGAGCAGTTCTTC. Translation: CASTYVAASSYNEQFF.